These 26 T cell receptor beta chains originate from one sample sequenced in a study of post-analysis software for immune sequencing data. Their antigen targets remain unknown. Whole-study results and caveats: Included in a set of four or five TRBV segments more frequent in patients than controls were TRBV5-6, TRBV5-1 and TRBV20-1.

Unique molecular identifiers were carried by the TCR beta cDNA libraries. A single record per CDR3 protein comes from TCRdb applying MiXCR to the PCR reads. The sample records 400,000 to 500,000 distinct CDR3 sequences, about 39% being singletons. Sequenced input: blood. Receptors originate from a girl aged 2 to 10 with multiple sclerosis.

V is TRBV19 and J is TRBJ1-2; TRBD1 agrees at 10 bases. Germline trimming cut 3 bases from V and 7 bases from J; bases unmatched to any gene: 5. Germline V gene lookup returns CDR1 LNHDA and CDR2 SQIVND (reference sequence). The CDR3 extends over 14 amino acids. The CDR3 nucleotides are TGTGCCAGTAGTATGCGGACAGGGGGGGCTGGCTACACCTTC. It codes for CASSMRTGGAGYTF.

In its sample, this clonotype was seen a few times. The chain couples TRBV5-5 to TRBJ2-7; 7 bases are a match to TRBD2. The CDR3 is 15 amino acids. V gave up 6 bases and J gave up 0 bases; unmatched junction bases: 9. Germline-derived CDR1 and CDR2 are SGHKS and YYEKEE (reference sequence). CDR3 in amino acids: CASTAGPSGSYEQYF. Written as DNA, the CDR3 is TGTGCCAGCACCGCCGGACCTAGCGGCTCCTACGAGCAGTACTTC.

The rearrangement uses TRBV18 and TRBJ1-4; 9 bases fit TRBD1. Per germline, CDR1 KGHSH and CDR2 LQKENI. The CDR3 extends over 15 amino acids. After removal of 2 bases from V and 4 bases from J, the junction contained 2 bases not matched to a gene. CDR3 nucleotide sequence: TGTGCCAGCTCACCAGGGACAGGGAGTAATGAAAAACTGTTTTTT. Translating gives CASSPGTGSNEKLFF.

The rearrangement joins TRBV7-3 to TRBJ2-2; 7 nucleotides align to TRBD1. CDR1 SGHTA and CDR2 FQGTGA come from the germline V gene. The CDR3 is 18 residues long. The ends lost 1 base at V and 2 bases at J; junction bases unmatched: 10. Written as DNA, the CDR3 is TGTGCCAGCAGCTTAAGGGTTTGGGGACAGATCAACACCGGGGAGCTGTTTTTT. Its protein is CASSLRVWGQINTGELFF. Drawing the rest from reference TRBV7-3 and TRBJ2-2, the complete variable domain is GAGVSQTPSNKVTEKGKYVELRCDPISGHTALYWYRQSLGQGPEFLIYFQGTGAADDSGLPNDRFFAVRPEGSVSTLKIQRTERGDSAVYLCASSLRVWGQINTGELFFGEGSRLTVL.

The chain combines TRBV20-1 with TRBJ2-7; D may match TRBD1 or TRBD2 (5 bases each). Trimming shortened V by 7 bases and J by 6 bases, and 22 bases separated the two germline ends. The CDR3 length is 14 residues. The V gene's germline CDR1 is DFQATT and CDR2 SNEGSKA (reference sequence). CDR3 region: CSVLPGRPWGEQYF. DNA of the CDR3: TGCAGTGTTCTTCCGGGGCGCCCCTGGGGCGAGCAGTACTTC.

This clonotype has ten or more counts. This chain connects TRBV5-1 to TRBJ2-1; D is unclear. Between the trimmed V and J ends, which lost 1 base and 5 bases, there was a span of 19 bases. Looked up from germline, CDR1 is SGHRS and CDR2 is YFSETQ. The CDR3 runs to 17 residues. DNA for the CDR3: TGCGCCAGCAGCTTGACCCCCTACCGGTACTTAGACAATGAGCAGTTCTTC. It translates to CASSLTPYRYLDNEQFF. Filled out from reference TRBV5-1 and TRBJ2-1, the complete variable domain reads KAGVTQTPRYLIKTRGQQVTLSCSPISGHRSVSWYQQTPGQGLQFLFEYFSETQRNKGNFPGRFSGRQFSNSRSEMNVSTLELGDSALYLCASSLTPYRYLDNEQFFGPGTRLTVL.

This clonotype was detected only once. The V gene is TRBV20-1, the J gene TRBJ2-1, with D perhaps matching TRBD2 (5 bases). The CDR3 sequence is 15 residues long. The V and J ends lost 6 bases and 0 bases respectively, with 15 bases between them. Germline-derived CDR1 and CDR2 are DFQATT and SNEGSKA (reference sequence). CDR3 nucleotides: TGCAGTGCCCTCCCGGGGATATTCTCCTACAATGAGCAGTTCTTC. Translating gives CSALPGIFSYNEQFF.

This clonotype was counted between two and nine times. This chain joins TRBV12-3 or TRBV12-4 and TRBJ2-1; 13 bases line up with TRBD2. Trimming removed 7 bases from V and 9 bases from J; junction bases left unmatched: 9. This CDR3 is 15 amino acids long. The CDR3 loop is CASTIGLAGAGEQFF. The CDR3, as DNA: TGTGCCAGCACCATCGGACTAGCGGGAGCGGGTGAGCAGTTCTTC.

The chain is built from TRBV18 and TRBJ1-2; 9 bases are shared with TRBD1. The J segment lost 8 bases and the V segment lost 1 base, leaving 5 bases of the junction unmatched. The CDR3 runs to 14 residues. Germline CDR1 reads KGHSH; CDR2 reads LQKENI. Here the CDR3 reads CASSPQGQGHGYTF. The CDR3 DNA follows: TGTGCCAGCTCACCACAGGGACAGGGCCACGGCTACACCTTC.

The chain employs TRBV4-2 and TRBJ2-1; D may be TRBD1 or TRBD2 (6 bases each). Looked up from germline, CDR1 is LGHNA and CDR2 is YNFKEQ. V lost 0 bases, J lost 9 bases, and 21 bases lay in between. This CDR3 has 17 amino acids. The CDR3 region is CASSQELTGAPAFEQFF. In DNA, the CDR3 is TGTGCCAGCAGCCAAGAATTAACGGGGGCGCCTGCTTTTGAGCAGTTCTTC.

The genes are TRBV29-1 and TRBJ2-1; D gene ambiguous. The assigned J gene may be wrong: the sequence end matches TRBJ2-7 better. Germline CDR1 reads SQVTM; CDR2 reads ANQGSEA. CDR3 length: 13 amino acids. The CDR3 DNA sequence: TGCAGCGTTTCCGGCAGTTACTACAATGAGCAGTACTTC. This translates into CSVSGSYYNEQYF.

The gene calls are TRBV11-1 and TRBJ2-7; 12 positions agree with TRBD2. Germline V CDR1 and CDR2: SGHAT, FQDESV (reference sequence). This CDR3 region has 23 residues. V shed 1 base, J shed 7 bases, and the junction held 29 bases outside the gene matches. CDR3 bases: TGTGCCAGCAGCTTAGGGAGATCCGACTGGCTAGCGGGGGGGCCAAGCATCTACAATGAGCAGTACTTC. Translated, it gives CASSLGRSDWLAGGPSIYNEQYF.

This clonotype was seen repeatedly, ten times or more. The rearrangement links TRBV7-3 to TRBJ1-6; D possibly corresponds to TRBD1 (6 bases). The V end lost 6 bases, the J end lost 7 bases, and 10 bases lay between the germline ends. This CDR3 is built from 13 residues. CDR1 is SGHTA, CDR2 FQGTGA, per germline. CDR3 region: CASRDTGNSPLHF. The CDR3 DNA reads as TGTGCCAGCAGGGATACAGGGAATTCACCCCTCCACTTT.

Many counts were recorded for this clonotype. This chain links TRBV20-1 with TRBJ2-7, with D unresolved. Trimming shortened V by 6 bases and J by 3 bases, and 18 bases separated the two germline ends. Germline V gene sequence: CDR1 DFQATT, CDR2 SNEGSKA (reference sequence). The CDR3 spans 14 residues. Here the CDR3 reads CSAAGPQIGYEQYF. CDR3 DNA: TGCAGTGCCGCCGGACCCCAGATAGGCTACGAGCAGTACTTC.

This clonotype was recorded only once. This chain joins TRBV28 and TRBJ2-5; no firm D call. The J call is uncertain, as TRBJ2-7 better fits the DNA end. The CDR3 totals 13 residues. Per germline, CDR1 MDHEN and CDR2 SYDVKM. The CDR3 here is CASSLPAPYEQYF. CDR3 in DNA: TGTGCCAGCAGTTTGCCAGCTCCTTACGAGCAGTACTTC.

This clonotype showed up just once. The chain joins TRBV12-3 or TRBV12-4 to TRBJ2-5; no firm D call. Judging by the DNA end, TRBJ2-7 fits better; the J call may be wrong. The CDR3 sequence is 13 residues long. CDR3 DNA sequence: TGTGCCAGCAGTTTACTTTACCACTACGAGCAGTACTTC. Its translation: CASSLLYHYEQYF.

J is TRBJ1-4 and V is TRBV7-9, with D unclear. V shed 5 bases and J shed 8 bases, with 15 bases lying between them. Germline CDR1 reads SEHNR; CDR2 reads FQNEAQ (reference sequence). CDR3 length equals 14 residues. CDR3 protein: CASSQVSLREKLFF. CDR3 nucleotide sequence: TGTGCCAGCAGCCAAGTAAGCTTGAGGGAAAAACTGTTTTTT. The full variable domain, rest sourced from reference TRBV7-9 and TRBJ1-4, is DTGVSQNPRHKITKRGQNVTFRCDPISEHNRLYWYRQTLGQGPEFLTYFQNEAQLEKSRLLSDRFSAERPKGSFSTLEIQRTEQGDSAMYLCASSQVSLREKLFFGSGTQLSVL.

This sequence joins TRBV12-3 or TRBV12-4 and TRBJ2-4, with 8 bases fitting TRBD1. J gave up 3 bases and V 5 bases, and 3 bases lay outside the gene matches. The CDR3 is 14 amino acids. The CDR3 loop is CASSLGTGKNIQYF. In DNA form, the CDR3 reads TGTGCCAGCAGTCTAGGGACAGGCAAAAACATTCAGTACTTC.

This clonotype was detected a few times. CDR3 in amino acids: CASSQDMAGGFYNEQFF. The CDR3 DNA reads as TGTGCCAGCAGCCAAGATATGGCGGGGGGGTTTTACAATGAGCAGTTCTTC. The chain joins TRBV3-1 to TRBJ2-1, with 9 bases aligning to TRBD2. The V and J ends lost 0 bases and 4 bases, in that order; junction bases with no gene match: 7. CDR1 is LGHDT and CDR2 is YNNKEL in the germline V gene (reference sequence). The CDR3 is 17 residues long.

This clonotype was observed a handful of times. As DNA, the CDR3 is TGTGCCAGCAGTCCCCCGGCTAGCAATGAGCAGTTCTTC. This codes for CASSPPASNEQFF. The gene calls are TRBV27 and TRBJ2-1; unclear D gene. The V gene lost 5 bases and the J gene lost 6 bases, with 11 bases spanning the gap. Germline V gene data show CDR1 as MNHEY and CDR2 as SMNVEV (reference sequence). The CDR3 consists of 13 residues.

This chain uses TRBV27 with TRBJ2-7, with TRBD1 matching over 9 bases. Germline CDR1 and CDR2: MNHEY and SMNVEV (reference sequence). V lost 5 bases, J lost 6 bases, and 5 bases stayed unmatched. This CDR3 comprises 13 residues. CDR3 region: CASSLQGAAEQYF. The CDR3 region has the DNA TGTGCCAGCAGTCTACAGGGGGCAGCCGAGCAGTACTTC.

The V and J genes are TRBV6-2 or TRBV6-3 and TRBJ1-1; possible D gene TRBD1, 6 bases. The CDR3 covers 16 residues. Germline-derived CDR1 and CDR2 are MNHEY and SVGEGT. The ends were cut back, 5 bases at V and 0 bases at J, with 16 bases in the middle. The CDR3 nucleotides are TGTGCCAGCAGTATCCGGACAGTCAAAATGAACACTGAAGCTTTCTTT. It is translated as CASSIRTVKMNTEAFF.

This clonotype was recorded only once. The chain uses TRBV7-9 and TRBJ1-2; TRBD1 aligns across 10 bases. Losses at the gene ends were 1 base for V and 6 bases for J; bases not matched to a gene: 17. The germline V gene encodes CDR1 SEHNR and CDR2 FQNEAQ (reference sequence). This CDR3 is built from 19 residues. The CDR3 nucleotides read TGTGCCAGCAGCTTAGTCCGGTTGGACAGGGGGAAAGTTTTTGATGGCTACACCTTC. Amino acid sequence: CASSLVRLDRGKVFDGYTF. Full variable domain (remainder filled in from reference TRBV7-9 and TRBJ1-2): DTGVSQNPRHKITKRGQNVTFRCDPISEHNRLYWYRQTLGQGPEFLTYFQNEAQLEKSRLLSDRFSAERPKGSFSTLEIQRTEQGDSAMYLCASSLVRLDRGKVFDGYTFGSGTRLTVV.

The J gene is TRBJ2-7, the V gene TRBV4-3; 11 bases match TRBD2. This CDR3 comprises 17 residues. CDR1 is LGHNA and CDR2 is YSLEER in the germline V gene. V gave up 6 bases and J gave up 10 bases; unmatched junction bases: 20. The CDR3 loop reads CASSTQLAGVRPFEQYF. In nucleotides, the CDR3 is TGCGCCAGCAGTACCCAACTAGCGGGAGTGAGGCCCTTCGAACAGTACTTC.

This clonotype was found many times. This rearrangement joins TRBV29-1 to TRBJ2-1; D is perhaps TRBD2 (6 bases). This CDR3 is 12 amino acids long. The V and J ends lost 4 bases and 5 bases respectively, with 9 bases between them. Per germline, CDR1 SQVTM and CDR2 ANQGSEA. The CDR3 sequence: CSVGWGDNEQFF. In DNA, the CDR3 is TGCAGCGTTGGTTGGGGGGACAATGAGCAGTTCTTC.

The chain has TRBV7-9 and TRBJ2-7, with D hard to call. Trimming shortened V by 5 bases and J by 4 bases, and 15 bases separated the two germline ends. Germline CDR1 reads SEHNR; CDR2 reads FQNEAQ (reference sequence). The CDR3 has 14 amino acids. The CDR3 bases are TGTGCCAGCAGCCCCCCCGGCGGTACGTACGAGCAGTACTTC. This gives the protein CASSPPGGTYEQYF.